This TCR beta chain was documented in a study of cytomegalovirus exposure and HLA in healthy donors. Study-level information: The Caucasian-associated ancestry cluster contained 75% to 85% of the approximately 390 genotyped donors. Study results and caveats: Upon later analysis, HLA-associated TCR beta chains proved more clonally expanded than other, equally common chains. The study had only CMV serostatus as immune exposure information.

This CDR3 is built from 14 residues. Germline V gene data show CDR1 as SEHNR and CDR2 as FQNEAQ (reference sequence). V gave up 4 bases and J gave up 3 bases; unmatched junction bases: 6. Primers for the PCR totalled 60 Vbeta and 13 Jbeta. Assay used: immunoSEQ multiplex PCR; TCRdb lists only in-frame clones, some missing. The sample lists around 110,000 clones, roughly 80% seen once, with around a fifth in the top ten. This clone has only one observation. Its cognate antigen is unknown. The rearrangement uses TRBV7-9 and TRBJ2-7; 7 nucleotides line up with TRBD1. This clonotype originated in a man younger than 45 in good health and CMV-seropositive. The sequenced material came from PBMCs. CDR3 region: CASSSTTGYYEQYF. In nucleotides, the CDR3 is TGTGCCAGCAGCTCAACGACAGGGTACTACGAGCAGTACTTC.